This T cell receptor (beta chain) emerged from a study of blood T cell repertoires in COVID-19. Study-level background: COVID-19 samples, acute and convalescent, were from the United States, Italy and Spain.

In the study's own analysis: Researchers report that nucleated cell counts were estimated from reference gene primer amplification. Sequencing used immunoSEQ multiplex PCR; TCRdb keeps in-frame clones, though not all of them. V and J calls and clone size are as listed in that table; D and trimming were resolved from the DNA. Of fewer than 300,000 clones detected, approximately 93% appear once; the ten largest clones hold around 2%. The CDR3 length is 11 residues. After removal of 11 bases from V and 8 bases from J, the junction contained 8 bases not matched to a gene. Per the germline V gene, CDR1 is KGHSH and CDR2 is LQKENI. The Seattle patients, enrolled during active infection, were followed longitudinally.

The chain links TRBV18 to TRBJ1-1; 7 nucleotides align to TRBD1. The sample consisted of peripheral blood. This receptor was taken from a woman in her twenties or thirties with COVID-19, enrolled during active disease. The CDR3 protein is CAGARDSEAFF. CDR3 DNA: TGTGCCGGGGCCCGGGACAGCGAAGCTTTCTTT.